Presented here are 18 T cell receptor beta chains from one specimen sequenced in a study of identical twins. TCRdb re-called the 5' RACE reads with MiXCR, one entry per CDR3 protein. The sample has about 470,000 distinct CDR3 sequences, 24% seen once; the top ten hold about 2.9%. This sample also belongs to another study, concerning T cells expressing NK-cell markers.

The sequenced sample was CD4+ T cells sorted from blood. Source of these receptors: a woman under 30 in good health.

This clonotype was observed a few times. V usage is TRBV27 and J usage is TRBJ2-1, with 9 bases lining up with TRBD2. J was trimmed by 3 bases and V by 7 bases; bases with no gene match: 7. Per the germline V gene, CDR1 is MNHEY and CDR2 is SMNVEV (reference sequence). The CDR3 loop spans 15 amino acids. CDR3 DNA: TGTGCCAGCATATCCAGACTAGCGGTCTACAATGAGCAGTTCTTC. Translating it yields CASISRLAVYNEQFF.

The rearrangement uses TRBV7-2 and TRBJ2-7, with TRBD1 identical over 7 bases. V lost 1 base to trimming and J lost 5 bases; unmatched junction nucleotides: 2. Looked up from germline, CDR1 is SGHTA and CDR2 is FQGNSA. The CDR3 contains 13 residues. The CDR3 nucleotides read TGTGCCAGCAGCTTAGACAGGGGCCACGAGCAGTACTTC. It specifies CASSLDRGHEQYF.

The V gene is TRBV10-3, the J gene TRBJ1-1; 8 nucleotides match TRBD1. In germline, CDR1 is ENHRY, CDR2 SYGVKD. The CDR3 is 14 residues long. J lost 2 bases, V lost 7 bases, and 6 bases had no gene match. The CDR3 DNA reads as TGTGCCATCACAGGGACAGGAGCTAACACTGAAGCTTTCTTT. Translated, it gives CAITGTGANTEAFF.

J is TRBJ2-3 and V is TRBV20-1, with D unclear. V lost 2 bases and J 0 bases, leaving 9 bases between the germline ends. Germline values: CDR1 DFQATT, CDR2 SNEGSKA (reference sequence). The CDR3 has 14 amino acids. CDR3 in DNA: TGCAGTGCTAGAAAGGACGGAAGCACAGATACGCAGTATTTT. This encodes CSARKDGSTDTQYF.

CDR3 nucleotides: TGTGCCAGCAGCCTCCTTCGGGCCACAAACAATGAGCAGTTCTTC. Amino acids: CASSLLRATNNEQFF. J is TRBJ2-1 and V is TRBV7-6; unclear D gene. The V and J ends lost 5 bases and 5 bases respectively, with 16 bases between them. CDR1 is SGHVS and CDR2 is FNYEAQ in the germline V gene. The CDR3 is 15 amino acids.

This clonotype was counted only a few times. The genes are TRBV2 and TRBJ2-5; 8 bases fit TRBD1. Germline loops: CDR1 SNHLY, CDR2 FYNNEI. V dropped 4 bases and J dropped 5; count of bases not matched to a gene: 12. The CDR3 is 16 amino acids. The CDR3: CASSALTGAQTETQYF. The DNA of the CDR3 is TGTGCCAGCAGTGCCCTGACAGGGGCACAGACGGAGACCCAGTACTTC.

This rearrangement joins TRBV5-8 to TRBJ2-1; D tentatively reads TRBD1 or TRBD2 (5 bases each). CDR3 length equals 15 residues. Germline loops: CDR1 SGHTS, CDR2 YDEGEE. V lost 3 bases to trimming and J lost 1 base, with 11 bases between them. The CDR3 nucleotides read TGTGCCAGCAGCTCCCCCGGGACGTCCTACAATGAGCAGTTCTTC. Amino acid sequence: CASSSPGTSYNEQFF.

The chain joins TRBV6-5 to TRBJ2-5; possibly TRBD1 for D (6 bases). V gave up 0 bases and J gave up 7 bases, with 15 bases separating them. CDR3 size: 15 residues. Germline CDR1 and CDR2: MNHEY and SVGAGI. Here the CDR3 DNA reads TGTGCCAGCAGTTACTCGGAGTACAGGGCGGCGACCCAGTACTTC. This sequence encodes CASSYSEYRAATQYF.

The rearrangement joins TRBV7-9 to TRBJ2-2, with D tentatively TRBD1 (6 bases). V was trimmed by 5 bases and J by 5 bases, leaving 15 bases between them. Germline V gene data show CDR1 as SEHNR and CDR2 as FQNEAQ (reference sequence). CDR3 size: 15 residues. CDR3 protein: CASSTIQGTTGELFF. CDR3 in DNA: TGTGCCAGCAGCACTATACAGGGAACTACCGGGGAGCTGTTTTTT.

There are a few counts of this clonotype. The rearrangement joins TRBV7-2 to TRBJ1-1; no clear D gene. Germline-derived CDR1 and CDR2 are SGHTA and FQGNSA. There are 14 residues in the CDR3. Deletions cut 5 bases from V and 0 bases from J, with 10 bases between. The CDR3 bases are TGTGCCAGCAGCCTCGTACAGATGAACACTGAAGCTTTCTTT. Amino acids: CASSLVQMNTEAFF. The full variable domain, with the rest looked up from reference TRBV7-2 and TRBJ1-1, is GAGVSQSPSNKVTEKGKDVELRCDPISGHTALYWYRQSLGQGLEFLIYFQGNSAPDKSGLPSDRFSAERTGGSVSTLTIQRTQQEDSAVYLCASSLVQMNTEAFFGQGTRLTVV.

The chain links TRBV20-1 to TRBJ2-1; 10 bases line up with TRBD2. The V gene's germline CDR1 is DFQATT and CDR2 SNEGSKA (reference sequence). Trimming cost V 5 bases and J 7 bases; bases outside gene matches: 5. The CDR3 length is 13 residues. This CDR3 reads CSAPLSGGNEQFF. In DNA form, the CDR3 reads TGCAGTGCTCCCCTTAGCGGGGGGAATGAGCAGTTCTTC.

The chain couples TRBV12-3 or TRBV12-4 to TRBJ2-1; possible D gene TRBD1, 5 bases. The germline V and J ends were trimmed by 4 bases and 6 bases, with 13 bases remaining between them. The CDR3 spans 14 residues. The CDR3 sequence is CASSYPRRGNEQFF. In DNA form, the CDR3 reads TGTGCCAGCAGTTACCCCCGAAGGGGCAATGAGCAGTTCTTC.

The chain is built from TRBV27 and TRBJ2-5; 13 nucleotides agree with TRBD2. This CDR3 comprises 16 residues. V lost 5 bases and J lost 4; bases outside the gene matches: 7. Germline V CDR1 and CDR2: MNHEY, SMNVEV (reference sequence). The CDR3 spells CASSTRTSGRLETQYF. The CDR3 bases are TGTGCCAGCAGTACTCGGACTAGCGGGAGACTAGAGACCCAGTACTTC.

The DNA of the CDR3 is TGTGCCAGCAGTCCCGGGGGTAGAGATACGGACGAGCAGTACTTC. Translating it yields CASSPGGRDTDEQYF. The chain joins TRBV28 to TRBJ2-7; maybe TRBD2 (6 bases). The CDR3 runs 15 residues. Trimming took off 5 bases at V and 5 bases at J, with 19 bases between the two ends. The V gene's germline CDR1 is MDHEN and CDR2 SYDVKM.

The V gene is TRBV5-1, the J gene TRBJ2-5; 11 nucleotides line up with TRBD2. The trim removed 3 bases at V and 2 bases at J, leaving 9 bases unmatched. CDR1 is SGHRS, CDR2 YFSETQ, per germline. This CDR3 has 17 residues. The CDR3 coding sequence is TGCGCCAGCAGCTCAGGACTAGCGGGCGTATTTCAAGAGACCCAGTACTTC. Its protein product is CASSSGLAGVFQETQYF.

CDR3 amino acids: CASSPGTGRNQPQHF. The DNA for the CDR3 is TGCGCCAGCAGCCCCGGGACAGGTCGCAATCAGCCCCAGCATTTT. The chain combines TRBV5-1 with TRBJ1-5, with 8 bases identical to TRBD1. The germline V gene encodes CDR1 SGHRS and CDR2 YFSETQ. This CDR3 has 15 residues. The V and J ends lost 4 bases and 2 bases, in that order; junction bases with no gene match: 5.

This clonotype appeared a few times. The gene calls are TRBV11-2 and TRBJ2-3; D possibly corresponds to TRBD2 (6 bases). The germline gives CDR1 SGHAT, CDR2 FQNNGV. The CDR3 loop spans 16 amino acids. The V end lost 5 bases, the J end lost 1 base, and 16 bases lay between the germline ends. CDR3 protein: CASSPRGGGGTDTQYF. The CDR3 nucleotides are TGTGCCAGCAGCCCAAGGGGTGGCGGGGGCACAGATACGCAGTATTTT.

Note on this clonotype: Its ends do not fully match the called genes, so a read error is possible. CDR3 DNA: TGTGCCAGCTTTGAGGGCCTGGGGTTC. Translation gives CASFEGLGF. This chain uses TRBV10-3 with TRBJ2-7, with a possible D match to TRBD2 (5 bases). The V gene's germline CDR1 is ENHRY and CDR2 SYGVKD. This CDR3 contains 9 residues.